This record concerns one T cell receptor beta chain sequence. Its antigen remains unidentified. V dropped 5 bases and J dropped 1; count of bases not matched to a gene: 11. This CDR3 region has 17 residues. CDR1 is SEHNR and CDR2 is FQNEAQ in the germline V gene (reference sequence). From the reads, TCRdb called clonotypes with MiXCR, one entry per CDR3 protein. The sample consists of about 270,000 distinct CDR3 sequences, 22% of them appearing once. The sample originates from a study of T cell repertoires in cytomegalovirus infection. Looking at the study overall: CMV epitopes in the study were HLA-C-restricted (recently identified) and HLA-B-restricted (well studied). Indicated by public TCR beta signatures were CMV infection and matching HLA type.

Overall study results and limits: Dominant in the ex vivo response were TCR beta clonotypes restricted by HLA-C and specific for CMV.

This sample comprised cultured PBMCs, obtained from culture after CMV antigen stimulation. The chain combines TRBV7-9 with TRBJ1-3, with 7 bases matching TRBD1. The clonotype was recovered from a human donor in good health (CMV status not recorded). Some clones in this sample may be carry-over from other donors' samples. The CDR3 spells CASSPRGTAPSGNTIYF. CDR3 sequence (DNA): TGTGCCAGCAGCCCCCGAGGGACAGCCCCTTCTGGAAACACCATATATTTT. Using reference TRBV7-9 and TRBJ1-3 for the parts outside the CDR3, the full variable domain is DTGVSQNPRHKITKRGQNVTFRCDPISEHNRLYWYRQTLGQGPEFLTYFQNEAQLEKSRLLSDRFSAERPKGSFSTLEIQRTEQGDSAMYLCASSPRGTAPSGNTIYFGEGSWLTVV.